This TCR beta chain was sequenced during a study of T cell responses to AZD1222 COVID-19 vaccine. The CDR3 consists of 12 residues. V lost 5 bases and J 3 bases, leaving 9 bases between the germline ends. Germline V gene data show CDR1 as SGHRS and CDR2 as YFSETQ. The table came from immunoSEQ multiplex PCR; TCRdb's copy has only in-frame clones and leaves some out. The table shows roughly 100,000 clones, with 88% occurring only once. The chain couples TRBV5-1 to TRBJ2-7, with D possibly being TRBD2 (5 bases). The TCR was taken from an adult in good health. The sequences come from peripheral blood, collected on day 0 of AZD1222 vaccination. The CDR3 nucleotides read TGCGCCAGCAGTGACTACAGCTACGAGCAGTACTTC. Translation: CASSDYSYEQYF. The whole variable domain, remainder taken from reference TRBV5-1 and TRBJ2-7, is KAGVTQTPRYLIKTRGQQVTLSCSPISGHRSVSWYQQTPGQGLQFLFEYFSETQRNKGNFPGRFSGRQFSNSRSEMNVSTLELGDSALYLCASSDYSYEQYFGPGTRLTVT.